Listed below are T cell receptor beta chains from one sample, sequenced in a study of blood T cell repertoires in COVID-19. The assay was immunoSEQ multiplex PCR, and TCRdb's table has in-frame clones only and misses some. The sample holds 55,000 to 60,000 clones, more than 75% seen once. The sequencing sample was made of peripheral blood. The receptors shown here come from a man aged 35 to 55 with active COVID-19. The CDR3 runs from the conserved cysteine through the conserved F or W. The order of the fields is D gene, V gene, CDR3 length, J gene, clone size, CDR3 protein, CDR3 DNA. The D gene is left open where the match is weak. Clone sizes are given selectively: once, few, many, or a class where the clone is expanded.

-,TRBV5-1,14,TRBJ2-1,-,CASSFFGGNNEQFF,TGCGCCAGCAGCTTCTTCGGCGGCAACAATGAGCAGTTCTTC
-,TRBV6-5,15,TRBJ2-7,few,CASSSPTRSSYEQYF,TGTGCCAGCAGTTCCCCTACGAGGAGCTCCTACGAGCAGTACTTC
TRBD1,TRBV29-1,13,TRBJ2-5,-,CSVTGGDGETQYF,TGCAGCGTGACAGGGGGCGACGGGGAGACCCAGTACTTC
TRBD1,TRBV20-1,15,TRBJ1-4,-,CSASSQGTTNEKLFF,TGCAGTGCTAGTTCACAGGGGACAACTAATGAAAAACTGTTTTTT
-,TRBV3-1/TRBV3-2,14,TRBJ2-7,-,CASSQDLFVSGQYF,TGTGCCAGCAGCCAAGATCTCTTCGTGTCGGGGCAGTACTTC
-,TRBV2,14,TRBJ1-5,-,CASSGGTPGQPQHF,TGTGCCAGCAGCGGGGGGACTCCGGGGCAGCCCCAGCATTTT
-,TRBV4-1,15,TRBJ1-1,many,CASSQDYGSVAEAFF,TGCGCCAGCAGCCAAGACTATGGTAGTGTCGCTGAAGCTTTCTTT
-,TRBV21-1,18,TRBJ2-5,-,CASSKALPGEAYQETQYF,TGTGCCAGCAGCAAAGCGCTCCCGGGGGAGGCCTACCAAGAGACCCAGTACTTC
TRBD2,TRBV5-1,19,TRBJ2-3,-,CASSFPRTSGDGYTDTQYF,TGCGCCAGCAGCTTTCCCCGGACTAGCGGAGATGGATACACAGATACGCAGTATTTT
TRBD1,TRBV5-5,17,TRBJ1-5,-,CASSHGQGAEAGQPQHF,TGTGCCAGCTCTCATGGGCAGGGGGCAGAAGCTGGTCAGCCCCAGCATTTT
TRBD2,TRBV2,19,TRBJ2-1,-,CASRASGTSYVDSYNEQFF,TGTGCCAGCAGAGCATCCGGGACTAGCTATGTTGACTCCTACAATGAGCAGTTCTTC
-,TRBV4-2,14,TRBJ2-1,-,CASSQQQVHNEQFF,TGTGCCAGCAGCCAACAACAGGTACACAATGAGCAGTTCTTC
TRBD2,TRBV6-6,15,TRBJ2-7,-,CASRLTSGKPYEQYF,TGTGCCAGCAGATTGACTAGCGGGAAGCCTTACGAGCAGTACTTC
-,TRBV5-6,13,TRBJ2-7,-,CASSGQHSYEQYF,TGTGCCAGCAGCGGACAACACTCCTACGAGCAGTACTTC
TRBD1,TRBV18,16,TRBJ1-4,-,CASSPGTGSFYEKLFF,TGTGCCAGCTCCCCCGGGACAGGGAGCTTTTATGAAAAACTGTTTTTT
-,TRBV19,14,TRBJ1-5,once,CASSPRGRRQPQHF,TGTGCCAGTAGTCCTCGAGGGCGACGACAGCCCCAGCATTTT
-,TRBV30,13,TRBJ1-6,-,CAWSDRYRSPLHF,TGTGCCTGGAGTGACCGGTACCGGTCACCCCTCCACTTT
-,TRBV18,11,TRBJ2-1,-,CASSTGNEQFF,TGTGCCAGCTCTACAGGAAATGAGCAGTTCTTC
-,TRBV18,16,TRBJ2-7,-,CASSPGPAGNSYEQYF,TGTGCCAGCTCACCCGGCCCAGCCGGGAACTCCTACGAGCAGTACTTC
TRBD1,TRBV14,15,TRBJ1-2,-,CASSQRQGALGGYTF,TGTGCCAGCAGCCAAAGGCAGGGGGCACTCGGAGGCTACACCTTC
TRBD1,TRBV5-4,16,TRBJ2-3,-,CASSPGTGYGEDTQYF,TGTGCCAGCAGCCCCGGGACAGGGTACGGTGAAGATACGCAGTATTTT